The 18 T cell receptor beta chains presented below share a single source sample, sequenced in a study of T cells after yellow fever vaccination. TCRdb independently ran MiXCR on the 5' RACE reads; one entry per CDR3 protein. The data hold roughly 250,000 distinct CDR3 sequences, with approximately 13% observed a single time. The material sequenced was CD4+ T cells sorted from PBMCs, taken 45 days after the yellow fever booster vaccination. These receptors originate from a man in his thirties or forties who received the YFV17D yellow fever vaccine.

This clonotype was detected only a few times. J is TRBJ2-1 and V is TRBV5-4; 11 bases map to TRBD2. Germline V gene data show CDR1 as SGHNT and CDR2 as YYREEE (reference sequence). The CDR3 loop spans 16 amino acids. With 1 base clipped from V and 3 bases from J, the junction kept 3 bases outside the gene matches. CDR3 protein: CASSLSSGRHYNEQFF. CDR3 nucleotide sequence: TGTGCCAGCAGCTTGTCTAGCGGGAGGCACTACAATGAGCAGTTCTTC.

This chain connects TRBV7-2 to TRBJ2-1; a possible D gene is TRBD1 (6 bases). The germline CDR1 and CDR2 sequences are SGHTA and FQGNSA. The germline V and J ends were trimmed by 4 bases and 2 bases, with 18 bases remaining between them. The CDR3 sequence is 17 residues long. The CDR3 DNA follows: TGTGCCAGCAGCTCCAAAGGGCAGGGGAAGACCTACAATGAGCAGTTCTTC. Translation gives CASSSKGQGKTYNEQFF.

This clonotype was seen only a few times. V is TRBV29-1 and J is TRBJ2-5; TRBD2 aligns across 14 bases. This CDR3 region has 13 residues. V lost 7 bases and J lost 5; bases outside the gene matches: 3. Germline V gene lookup returns CDR1 SQVTM and CDR2 ANQGSEA. DNA for the CDR3: TGCAGCGGGGGACTAGCGGGAGCCGAGACCCAGTACTTC. It specifies CSGGLAGAETQYF. Variable domain in full (rest from reference TRBV29-1 and TRBJ2-5): SAVISQKPSRDICQRGTSLTIQCQVDSQVTMMFWYRQQPGQSLTLIATANQGSEATYESGFVIDKFPISRPNLTFSTLTVSNMSPEDSSIYLCSGGLAGAETQYFGPGTRLLVL.

The chain is built from TRBV2 and TRBJ2-2; TRBD1 aligns across 7 bases. Germline assignment: CDR1 SNHLY and CDR2 FYNNEI. V trimming: 5 bases; J trimming: 7 bases; junction bases outside the gene matches: 7. The CDR3 is made up of 14 amino acids. CDR3 coding DNA: TGTGCCAGCAGTCCCGACAGGGTATACGGGGAGCTGTTTTTT. Translated, it gives CASSPDRVYGELFF.

This chain uses TRBV6-7 with TRBJ2-5; 8 nucleotides align to TRBD2. TRBV6-7 carries the ORF label, with uncertain function. There are 15 residues in the CDR3. Trimming removed 4 bases from V and 1 base from J; junction bases left unmatched: 5. As DNA, the CDR3 is TGTGCCAGCAGTTCGGGACTAGGGCGCCAAGAGACCCAGTACTTC. This sequence encodes CASSSGLGRQETQYF.

This clonotype was seen more than once but under ten times. The chain couples TRBV29-1 to TRBJ2-7, with D tentatively TRBD2 (5 bases). Germline assignment: CDR1 SQVTM and CDR2 ANQGSEA. This CDR3 region has 13 residues. Between the trimmed V and J ends, which lost 5 bases and 5 bases, there was a span of 16 bases. The CDR3 loop reads CSVPLGGRNEQYF. The CDR3 DNA is TGCAGCGTTCCCCTCGGCGGGCGGAACGAGCAGTACTTC.

This chain connects TRBV20-1 to TRBJ2-3; TRBD2 aligns across 10 bases. Per germline, CDR1 DFQATT and CDR2 SNEGSKA (reference sequence). The CDR3 extends over 14 amino acids. J gave up 5 bases and V 5 bases, and 7 bases lay outside the gene matches. CDR3 sequence (DNA): TGCAGTGCTCTCCCTAGCGGGAGAGGAGATACGCAGTATTTT. This encodes CSALPSGRGDTQYF.

A few counts support this clonotype. V usage is TRBV13 and J usage is TRBJ1-2; D possibly corresponds to TRBD1 (5 bases). Germline V gene data show CDR1 as PRHDT and CDR2 as FYEKMQ (reference sequence). This CDR3 comprises 15 residues. V lost 4 bases, J lost 5 bases, and 17 bases lay in between. The CDR3 DNA reads TGTGCCAGCAGCTCCGCGAGGCCTAGGGGATATGGCTACACCTTC. Residues: CASSSARPRGYGYTF.

This clonotype appeared a few times. The V call is TRBV25-1, the J call TRBJ2-7; D uncertain. V lost 4 bases, J lost 5 bases, and 6 bases lay in between. The CDR3 runs to 11 residues. CDR1 and CDR2 from the germline V gene are MGHDK and SYGVNS. The CDR3 is CASSASDEQYF. CDR3 bases: TGTGCCAGCAGTGCGAGTGACGAGCAGTACTTC.

This clonotype has just a few counts. The CDR3: CSARGVGGTDTQYF. CDR3 coding DNA: TGCAGTGCTAGAGGTGTTGGCGGCACAGATACGCAGTATTTT. The genes are TRBV20-1 and TRBJ2-3, with D hard to call. Germline V gives CDR1 DFQATT, CDR2 SNEGSKA (reference sequence). The V gene lost 1 base and the J gene lost 1 base, with 9 bases spanning the gap. The CDR3 is 14 residues long.

This clonotype was seen at least ten times. One end of the junction varies from germline; a read error may be responsible. The J gene is TRBJ2-7, the V gene TRBV7-2; 12 bases are a match to TRBD2. Germline V gene sequence: CDR1 SGHTA, CDR2 FQGNSA. CDR3 length equals 14 residues. The CDR3 loop is CASRRTSGTYEQYF. The CDR3 DNA sequence: TGCGCCAGCCGGAGGACTAGCGGGACTTACGAGCAGTACTTC.

This clonotype turned up a few times. One junction end disagrees with the germline gene, perhaps due to a read error. The V gene is TRBV7-7, the J gene TRBJ2-1; the match to TRBD2 covers 14 bases. The V gene's germline CDR1 is SSHAT and CDR2 FNYEAQ (reference sequence). The CDR3 totals 16 residues. The CDR3 region has the DNA TGTGCTAGCAGCTTAGGGACTAGCGGGGGCTACAATGAGCAGTTCTTC. Protein product: CASSLGTSGGYNEQFF.

The rearrangement links TRBV7-6 to TRBJ2-2, with 11 bases that match TRBD2. V lost 5 bases, J lost 0 bases, and 2 bases stayed unmatched. Germline V gives CDR1 SGHVS, CDR2 FNYEAQ. This CDR3 spans 16 amino acids. CDR3 DNA: TGTGCCAGCAGCACGGGACTAGCGGCGAACACCGGGGAGCTGTTTTTT. Amino acids: CASSTGLAANTGELFF.

V usage is TRBV28 and J usage is TRBJ2-7, with a possible D match to TRBD2 (5 bases). The CDR3 length is 15 residues. Germline V gene data show CDR1 as MDHEN and CDR2 as SYDVKM. Trimming took 6 bases from V and 0 from J, leaving 15 bases between them. As DNA, the CDR3 is TGTGCCAGCAGGGGCGGGCAGACTATCTCCTACGAGCAGTACTTC. As protein: CASRGGQTISYEQYF.

This chain uses TRBV14 with TRBJ2-5; 10 bases match TRBD1. This CDR3 has 16 residues. Trimming cost V 1 base and J 5 bases; bases outside gene matches: 7. The germline CDR1 and CDR2 sequences are SGHDN and FVKESK. The CDR3 coding sequence is TGTGCCAGCAGCCAAGGGCCTGACAGGGGGCTGGAGACCCAGTACTTC. This codes for CASSQGPDRGLETQYF.

This clonotype was observed a few times. The chain combines TRBV11-2 with TRBJ2-1, with TRBD2 matching over 11 bases. The CDR3 loop spans 16 amino acids. The trim removed 5 bases at V and 2 bases at J, leaving 5 bases unmatched. CDR1 SGHAT and CDR2 FQNNGV come from the germline V gene. The CDR3 loop is CASSEVAGGPYNEQFF. The CDR3 bases are TGTGCCAGCAGCGAAGTAGCGGGAGGGCCCTACAATGAGCAGTTCTTC.

This clonotype was observed a handful of times. The rearrangement links TRBV5-1 to TRBJ1-5; TRBD1 aligns across 9 bases. V lost 4 bases, J lost 5 bases, and 4 bases stayed unmatched. Germline V gives CDR1 SGHRS, CDR2 YFSETQ. The CDR3 runs 14 residues. CDR3 amino acids: CASSPGTGYQPQHF. In DNA form, the CDR3 reads TGCGCCAGCAGCCCTGGGACAGGGTATCAGCCCCAGCATTTT.

The chain is built from TRBV4-3 and TRBJ2-3, with no clear D. The CDR3 extends over 16 amino acids. Looked up from germline, CDR1 is LGHNA and CDR2 is YSLEER. V lost 1 base to trimming and J lost 0 bases, with 11 bases between them. CDR3 bases: TGCGCCAGCAGCCAAGTTGTGCGGATTAGCACAGATACGCAGTATTTT. Translated: CASSQVVRISTDTQYF.